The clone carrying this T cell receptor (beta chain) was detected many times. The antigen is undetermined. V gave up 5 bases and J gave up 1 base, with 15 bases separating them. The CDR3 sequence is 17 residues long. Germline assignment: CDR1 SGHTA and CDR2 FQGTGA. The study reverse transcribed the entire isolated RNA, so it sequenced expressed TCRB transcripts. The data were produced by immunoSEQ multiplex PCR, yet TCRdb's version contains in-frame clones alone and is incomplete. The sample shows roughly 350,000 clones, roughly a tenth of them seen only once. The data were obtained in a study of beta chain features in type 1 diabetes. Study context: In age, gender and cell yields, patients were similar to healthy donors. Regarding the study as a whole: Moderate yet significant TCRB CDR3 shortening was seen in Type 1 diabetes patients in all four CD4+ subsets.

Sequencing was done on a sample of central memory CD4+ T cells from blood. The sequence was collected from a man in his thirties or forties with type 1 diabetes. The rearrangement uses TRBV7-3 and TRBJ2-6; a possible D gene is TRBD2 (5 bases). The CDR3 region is CASSRGLVGSGANVLTF. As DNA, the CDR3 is TGTGCCAGCAGCAGAGGACTGGTAGGGTCTGGGGCCAACGTCCTGACTTTC.